The entry below describes one T cell receptor (beta chain). The antigen remains undetermined. The sample originates from a study of T-cell reconstitution after alpha-beta-depleted transplantation in children. Study results and caveats: The authors attributed T-cell counts and diversity one year after transplant mostly to newly produced T cells. From surviving recipient T cells and thymic progenitors came the high day-60 TCRbeta diversity observed in some patients. Alpha-beta T cells present about two months after transplant were reported to originate from several hundred expanded graft clones.

The CDR3 is 11 residues long. Germline V CDR1 and CDR2: DFQATT, SNEGSKA (reference sequence). V lost 5 bases and J lost 2, with 6 bases in between. TCRbeta library construction was performed incorporating unique molecular identifiers. TCRdb re-derived calls from the PCR reads in MiXCR, one entry per CDR3 protein. The table records about 600,000 distinct CDR3 sequences, under 15% of them present only once. The chain recombines TRBV20-1 with TRBJ2-5, with no clear D. Sequencing used PBMCs, mostly from graft donor cells, obtained 360 days after TCRalphabeta/CD19-depleted stem cell transplant. The clonotype comes from a male patient younger than 18 who had a stem cell transplant for acute myeloid leukemia, so the T cells may come from the graft donor. CDR3 in amino acids: CSAAAQETQYF. DNA for the CDR3: TGCAGTGCTGCGGCGCAAGAGACCCAGTACTTC.